Shown below are 14 T cell receptor beta chains from a single sample sequenced in a study of OX40 agonist ivuxolimab in advanced cancers. Generated by immunoSEQ multiplex PCR, the TCRdb table keeps only in-frame clones and is missing some. The sample lists around 60,000 clones; roughly 87% were seen once. Material: CD4+ or CD8+ T cells sorted from blood, obtained in a trial of the OX40 agonist ivuxolimab. These receptors were collected from an adult with an advanced solid tumor such as melanoma, head and neck, liver or kidney cancer.

The chain links TRBV13 to TRBJ2-7, with 14 positions matching TRBD2. J gave up 3 bases and V 0 bases, and 1 base lay outside the gene matches. The CDR3 extends over 16 amino acids. CDR1 and CDR2 from the germline V gene are PRHDT and FYEKMQ (reference sequence). The DNA of the CDR3 is TGTGCCAGCAGCTTAGGCGGGACTAGCGGGAGCTACGAGCAGTACTTC. Amino acid sequence: CASSLGGTSGSYEQYF. Complete variable domain (other parts from reference TRBV13 and TRBJ2-7): AAGVIQSPRHLIKEKRETATLKCYPIPRHDTVYWYQQGPGQDPQFLISFYEKMQSDKGSIPDRFSAQQFSDYHSELNMSSLELGDSALYFCASSLGGTSGSYEQYFGPGTRLTVT.

The chain joins TRBV29-1 to TRBJ2-5; no definite D call. Per the germline V gene, CDR1 is SQVTM and CDR2 is ANQGSEA. The CDR3 is 14 residues long. V was shortened by 3 bases and J by 4 bases, with 15 bases between the two germline ends. CDR3 residues: CSVERWYDRETQYF. CDR3 nucleotide sequence: TGCAGCGTTGAGAGATGGTACGACCGAGAGACCCAGTACTTC. Supplemented by reference TRBV29-1 and TRBJ2-5, the full variable domain reads SAVISQKPSRDICQRGTSLTIQCQVDSQVTMMFWYRQQPGQSLTLIATANQGSEATYESGFVIDKFPISRPNLTFSTLTVSNMSPEDSSIYLCSVERWYDRETQYFGPGTRLLVL.

CDR3 loop: CASSRLPVFYGYTF. In nucleotides, the CDR3 is TGTGCCAGCAGTCGGTTGCCGGTGTTCTATGGCTACACCTTC. This chain connects TRBV28 to TRBJ1-2; D uncertain. V was cut by 5 bases and J by 4 bases, with 14 bases left in between. Germline V lookup: CDR1 MDHEN, CDR2 SYDVKM. The CDR3 length is 14 residues.

The chain couples TRBV7-6 to TRBJ2-5; 9 bases fit TRBD1. The germline V gene has CDR1 SGHVS and CDR2 FNYEAQ. Trimming removed 1 base from V and 9 bases from J; junction bases left unmatched: 9. The CDR3 loop spans 15 amino acids. The CDR3 loop reads CASSLVGQGFSAQYF. In DNA, the CDR3 is TGTGCCAGCAGCTTAGTGGGACAGGGCTTTTCGGCCCAGTACTTC.

The chain recombines TRBV6-5 with TRBJ1-4, with D possibly matching TRBD1 (6 bases). The CDR3 sequence is 15 residues long. Looked up from germline, CDR1 is MNHEY and CDR2 is SVGAGI. Trimming shortened V by 6 bases and J by 1 base, and 12 bases separated the two germline ends. The CDR3 coding sequence is TGTGCCAGCAGCAAGCAGGGGATAACTAATGAAAAACTGTTTTTT. This translates into CASSKQGITNEKLFF.

The DNA for the CDR3 is TGTGCCAGCAGCTTGTTAATGTCCAGCACAGATACGCAGTATTTT. Translation gives CASSLLMSSTDTQYF. V and J are TRBV5-6 and TRBJ2-3; D call uncertain. The CDR3 loop spans 15 amino acids. The germline V gene encodes CDR1 SGHDT and CDR2 YYEEEE. V was cut by 1 base and J by 0 bases, with 9 bases left in between. The full variable domain, in which reference TRBV5-6 and TRBJ2-3 provide the parts outside the CDR3, is DAGVTQSPTHLIKTRGQQVTLRCSPKSGHDTVSWYQQALGQGPQFIFQYYEEEERQRGNFPDRFSGHQFPNYSSELNVNALLLGDSALYLCASSLLMSSTDTQYFGPGTRLTVL.

This clone was observed a few times. The rearrangement links TRBV18 to TRBJ1-1; D unclear. Looked up from germline, CDR1 is KGHSH and CDR2 is LQKENI. Trimming shortened V by 6 bases and J by 0 bases, and 8 bases separated the two germline ends. CDR3 size: 13 residues. CDR3 nucleotides: TGTGCCAGCTCTCCTACACTGAACACTGAAGCTTTCTTT. The encoded protein is CASSPTLNTEAFF.

CDR3 DNA sequence: TGTGCCACCAGCAGAGAAGGTAGCAGTAACGAGCAGTTCTTC. This translates into CATSREGSSNEQFF. The chain couples TRBV15 to TRBJ2-1, with D unresolved. This CDR3 is 14 amino acids long. V dropped 0 bases and J dropped 10 bases, with 13 bases sitting between them. Per germline, CDR1 LNHNV and CDR2 YYDKDF (reference sequence).

The rearrangement links TRBV14 to TRBJ2-5, with 12 nucleotides matching TRBD1. The CDR3 extends over 16 amino acids. Germline values: CDR1 SGHDN, CDR2 FVKESK. V dropped 10 bases and J dropped 5; count of bases not matched to a gene: 14. This CDR3 is CAIFSRRDRGHETQYF. The CDR3 nucleotides are TGTGCCATTTTTTCCCGCCGGGACAGGGGGCATGAGACCCAGTACTTC.

This clone appeared a few times. The chain couples TRBV6-5 to TRBJ1-5; no clear D. V was pared by 6 bases and J by 9 bases, with 12 bases between. The CDR3 consists of 12 residues. Germline CDR1 and CDR2: MNHEY and SVGAGI. CDR3 sequence (DNA): TGTGCCAGCAGCCCCCTGGTAGGGCCCCAGCATTTT. Its translation is CASSPLVGPQHF.

In its sample, this clone was seen a few times. The rearrangement links TRBV30 to TRBJ1-1; D unresolved. Germline V gene sequence: CDR1 GTSNPN, CDR2 SVGIG (reference sequence). The CDR3 loop spans 12 amino acids. V lost 2 bases to trimming and J lost 11 bases, with 15 bases between them. The DNA for the CDR3 is TGTGCCTGGAGTACCCAAGTTGCGCGGGCTTTCTTT. Protein sequence: CAWSTQVARAFF.

The rearrangement joins TRBV4-1 to TRBJ2-3; 8 bases align to TRBD2. The CDR3 is 17 residues long. The germline V gene encodes CDR1 MGHRA and CDR2 YSYEKL. Trimming at V came to 0 bases and at J to 3 bases, leaving 8 bases not matched to a gene. CDR3 sequence (DNA): TGCGCCAGCAGCCAAGAGCGGGAAGCGGGAGTAACAGATACGCAGTATTTT. As protein: CASSQEREAGVTDTQYF.

This clone was seen a handful of times. V and J are TRBV4-2 and TRBJ2-5, with D uncertain. The germline gives CDR1 LGHNA, CDR2 YNFKEQ. V was cut by 0 bases and J by 1 base, with 9 bases left in between. The CDR3 spans 15 residues. The CDR3 loop reads CASSQDFATQETQYF. In DNA, the CDR3 is TGTGCCAGCAGCCAAGATTTCGCGACCCAAGAGACCCAGTACTTC.

V gene TRBV5-5 combines with J gene TRBJ1-2; a possible D gene is TRBD1 (6 bases). Germline CDR1 reads SGHKS; CDR2 reads YYEKEE (reference sequence). This CDR3 contains 13 residues. The ends were cut back, 2 bases at V and 3 bases at J, with 8 bases in the middle. In nucleotides, the CDR3 is TGTGCCAGCAGCTTACAGGGCGACTATGGCTACACCTTC. Translating it yields CASSLQGDYGYTF.